This TCR beta chain was sequenced in a study of human T cells and chemical hapten exposure. At the level of the study: Patch testing was performed with 0.01% DPC on the upper back, with reading at 6 days. A mostly female patient group had alopecia areata, totalis or universalis.

Time point reported: patch test 1, 2 weeks after DPC sensitization. Treatment meaning: therapeutic diphenylcyclopropenone sensitization with weekly scalp DPC. V lost 5 bases, J lost 4 bases, and 6 bases lay in between. CDR1 is SEHNR and CDR2 is FQNEAQ in the germline V gene (reference sequence). The CDR3 consists of 13 residues. Library construction involved attaching unique molecular identifiers to individual cDNA molecules, which allowed quantitative, reproducible TCR counting. TCRdb recomputed calls from the RACE reads with MiXCR, one row per CDR3 protein. The data contain some 350,000 distinct CDR3 sequences, roughly 6.9% of them seen just once; the ten biggest clones take up roughly 7.9%.

The V call is TRBV7-9, the J call TRBJ1-6; no clear D. The sequence came from a woman under 30 with alopecia areata. Some clones in this sample may be carry-over from other donors' samples. The sample consisted of whole blood, taken in connection with sensitization to the hapten diphenylcyclopropenone (DPC). The CDR3: CASSPSYNSPLHF. The DNA of the CDR3 is TGTGCCAGCAGCCCCTCATATAATTCACCCCTCCACTTT.